Listed below are T cell receptor beta chains from one sample, sequenced in a study of siplizumab effects on memory and regulatory T cells. Sequenced by immunoSEQ multiplex PCR; TCRdb stores in-frame clones only, minus some. The sample holds about 97,000 clones, roughly 90% seen once. The material sequenced was CD4+ T cells sorted from blood. The receptor source for this set is a human donor in good health. Both conserved end residues are part of each CDR3. The listing skips clone size in some rows; elsewhere it reads once, few, many or a size class.

clone size,J gene,V gene,CDR3 protein
.,TRBJ2-3,TRBV5-4,CASSLRQGADTQYF
.,TRBJ1-2,TRBV30,CAWSGGTGYTF
.,TRBJ1-1,TRBV5-1,CASSLNWGDTEAFF
.,TRBJ2-2,TRBV7-8,CASSYRGQRTGELFF
.,TRBJ2-2,TRBV11-2,CASSFGLAGVVTGELFF
.,TRBJ2-1,TRBV29-1,CSVTAVGGRYNEQFF
.,TRBJ2-4,TRBV10-3,CAISDPGEVVIQYF
.,TRBJ1-2,TRBV10-3,CAIMGAGTNYGYTF
once,TRBJ2-5,TRBV7-7,CASSRLLAGGGLETQYF
.,TRBJ2-1,TRBV6-6,CASTQTNEQFF
.,TRBJ1-1,TRBV6-1,CASSATANTEAFF
.,TRBJ2-6,TRBV19,CASSITFRGRPAGANVLTF
.,TRBJ2-5,TRBV9,CASSGTSGRGQTQYF
once,TRBJ2-5,TRBV15,CATSRGLAGGFFQETQYF
.,TRBJ2-7,TRBV28,CASSLTIPGPEQYF
.,TRBJ1-4,TRBV6-5,CASSYAGGKLFF
.,TRBJ2-3,TRBV7-3,CASSLTGSFSDTQYF
.,TRBJ2-5,TRBV10-1,CASSESGRQETQYF
.,TRBJ1-4,TRBV5-4,CASSLGEGPTNEKLFF
.,TRBJ2-1,TRBV6-4,CASSDSTIGGAEQFF
.,TRBJ2-5,TRBV5-1,CASSFAGQETQYF
.,TRBJ2-1,TRBV5-6,CASSFIFLANEQFF
.,.,TRBV7-2,CASSSKYEQYF
.,TRBJ2-7,TRBV28,CASSLDSPHEQYF
.,TRBJ1-3,TRBV6-6,CASSYPSRSGNTIYF
.,TRBJ1-4,TRBV28,CASSGTGSYGEKLFF
.,TRBJ2-3,TRBV6-4,CASSDSAGRADTQYF
.,TRBJ1-2,TRBV30,CAWSPLRGANYGYTF
.,TRBJ2-2,TRBV7-3,CASSPRTSGSGELFF
.,TRBJ2-7,TRBV18,CASSKQGARREQYF
.,TRBJ2-3,TRBV2,CASKGGSTSTDTQYF
once,TRBJ1-5,TRBV5-1,CASSTGTGNGNQPQHF
.,TRBJ2-4,TRBV28,CASRGLRGGGPRVDIQYF
.,TRBJ1-2,TRBV28,CASKGPVYGYTF
.,TRBJ1-1,TRBV2,CASRDTRNTEAFF
.,TRBJ2-5,TRBV27,CASSDDPGSRDFGTQYF
.,TRBJ2-7,TRBV14,CASTSGQIPRGSYEQYF
.,TRBJ1-3,TRBV5-1,CASTQDRASGNTIYF
.,TRBJ2-7,TRBV14,CASSQWRRGAGDEQYF
once,TRBJ2-3,TRBV7-9,CASSKTSGTDTQYF
.,TRBJ2-6,TRBV5-1,CASSLDRGMGSGANVLTF